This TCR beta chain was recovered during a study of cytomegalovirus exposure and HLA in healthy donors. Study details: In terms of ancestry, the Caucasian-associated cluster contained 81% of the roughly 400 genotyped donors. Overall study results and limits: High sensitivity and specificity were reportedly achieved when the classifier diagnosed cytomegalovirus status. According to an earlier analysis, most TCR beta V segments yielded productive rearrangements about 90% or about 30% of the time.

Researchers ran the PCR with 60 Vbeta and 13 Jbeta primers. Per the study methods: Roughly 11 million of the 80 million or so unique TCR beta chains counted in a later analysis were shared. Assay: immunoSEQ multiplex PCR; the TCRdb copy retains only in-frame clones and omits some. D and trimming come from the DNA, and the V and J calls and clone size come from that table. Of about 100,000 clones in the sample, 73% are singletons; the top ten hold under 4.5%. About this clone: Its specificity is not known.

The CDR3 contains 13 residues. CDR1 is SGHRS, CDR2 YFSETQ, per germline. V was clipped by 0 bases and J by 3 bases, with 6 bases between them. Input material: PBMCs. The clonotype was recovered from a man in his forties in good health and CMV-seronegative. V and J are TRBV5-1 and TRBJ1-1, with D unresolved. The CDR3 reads CASSLVGDTEAFF. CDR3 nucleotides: TGCGCCAGCAGCTTGGTCGGGGACACTGAAGCTTTCTTT.